This T cell receptor beta chain was obtained from a study of T cell responses to AZD1222 COVID-19 vaccine. Study-wide findings and caveats: The repertoires were collected only after the peak T cell response. Unmutated regions of variants are reportedly targeted by nearly half of spike-specific TCRs. Donors were largely white British and mainly female; clonal diversity was possibly underestimated.

J lost 3 bases, V lost 6 bases, and 3 bases had no gene match. Looked up from germline, CDR1 is SQVTM and CDR2 is ANQGSEA. This CDR3 contains 14 residues. Turning to this clone: No antigen is known for it.

TCRdb keeps only in-frame clones here, not all; method: immunoSEQ multiplex PCR. The repertoire holds some 110,000 clones, with around 84% as singletons. The source of this sequence is an adult who received the AZD1222 COVID-19 vaccine. The source was peripheral blood, collected 28 days after the second AZD1222 dose. The chain recombines TRBV29-1 with TRBJ1-5; 12 bases line up with TRBD1. The CDR3 loop reads CSVGTGGVNQPQHF. CDR3 DNA: TGCAGCGTGGGGACAGGGGGCGTCAATCAGCCCCAGCATTTT.